This entry describes one T cell receptor (beta chain). Its specificity is unknown. Before sequencing took place, the ViraFEST assay used viral peptide pools to expand antigen-specific CD4+ T cells. Following culture for under 12 days, CD4+ T cells were isolated. Vaccinees lacked prior SARS-CoV-2 infection and tested negative for nucleocapsid antibodies. Peptides at about 10 ug/ml and IL-2 at 10 IU/ml were added to 1.5 million to 2.5 million PBMC per well. Profiled with immunoSEQ multiplex PCR; TCRdb holds only in-frame clones, not every one. The table includes about 38,000 clones, around 70% detected once. This specimen comes from a study of vaccination effects on CD4 cells after COVID-19. Study-level findings and limits: Marked clonal contraction was seen late after vaccination (in both infection- and vaccine-induced clones).

V shed 4 bases and J 6 bases; nucleotides not matched to a gene: 11. The CDR3 loop spans 14 amino acids. From germline, CDR1 is SQVTM and CDR2 ANQGSEA. The sequence came from a human donor who received a COVID-19 vaccine. The chain uses TRBV29-1 and TRBJ1-1; the match to TRBD1 covers 7 bases. The starting material was CD4+ T cells from PBMCs cultured with SARS-CoV-2 spike peptides, obtained before COVID-19 vaccination. The CDR3 reads CSVVRGTGAAEAFF. CDR3 nucleotides: TGCAGCGTTGTGAGAGGAACAGGGGCGGCTGAAGCTTTCTTT.